The 25 T cell receptor beta chains below all came from one sample that was sequenced in a study of cytomegalovirus exposure and HLA in healthy donors. The PCR had 60 Vbeta and 13 Jbeta primers. Sequenced by immunoSEQ multiplex PCR; TCRdb stores in-frame clones only, minus some. The specimen's table records about 130,000 clones. Sequences were obtained from PBMCs. Every receptor here comes from a man aged 18 to 35 in good health and CMV-seronegative.

The rearrangement uses TRBV5-3 and TRBJ2-7; TRBD2 agrees at 9 bases. TRBV5-3 is an ORF for which the function is uncertain. The V and J ends lost 2 bases and 3 bases, in that order; junction bases with no gene match: 9. CDR3 size: 16 residues. The DNA of the CDR3 is TGTGCCAGAAGCTTTTGGATAGCGGGAGTCATCTACGAGCAGTACTTC. Translating gives CARSFWIAGVIYEQYF.

This rearrangement joins TRBV6-6 to TRBJ1-5, with 7 bases fitting TRBD1. Per the germline V gene, CDR1 is MNHNY and CDR2 is SVGAGI (reference sequence). The CDR3 is 15 amino acids. Trimming cost V 6 bases and J 5 bases; bases outside gene matches: 10. CDR3 nucleotides: TGTGCCAGCAGCTCACTGGACAGGAGTGATCAGCCCCAGCATTTT. The encoded protein is CASSSLDRSDQPQHF.

The CDR3 DNA sequence: TGCGCCAGCAGCTTGTCGGCAGGGGGGCAAGAGACCCAGTACTTC. This translates into CASSLSAGGQETQYF. The chain joins TRBV5-1 to TRBJ2-5, with a possible D match to TRBD1 (7 bases). Trimming took off 1 base at V and 2 bases at J, with 12 bases between the two ends. Germline V gene data show CDR1 as SGHRS and CDR2 as YFSETQ. The CDR3 extends over 15 amino acids.

A remark on this clone: This sample includes further DNA sequences coding for the same CDR3. The gene calls are TRBV18 and TRBJ1-1; weak D call: TRBD1 (6 bases). Trimming pared 1 base from V and 4 bases from J, leaving 7 bases between. This CDR3 has 13 amino acids. Germline loops: CDR1 KGHSH, CDR2 LQKENI. The CDR3, as DNA: TGTGCCAGCTCACCACTAGGGGGCACTGAAGCTTTCTTT. Translated: CASSPLGGTEAFF.

The chain carries TRBV11-2 and TRBJ2-5; maybe TRBD2 (7 bases). Germline CDR1 is SGHAT and CDR2 is FQNNGV. The CDR3 totals 16 residues. Trimming left V 4 bases short and J 5 bases short, with 20 bases between. The CDR3 DNA reads TGTGCCAGCAGCTCCCAAGCAGAGGGAGGGGGTGAGACCCAGTACTTC. Residues: CASSSQAEGGGETQYF.

The chain couples TRBV27 to TRBJ2-7, with a weak D call TRBD2 (5 bases). CDR1 is MNHEY, CDR2 SMNVEV, per germline (reference sequence). Trimming removed 4 bases at V and 2 bases at J, with 15 bases between. CDR3 length: 15 residues. DNA for the CDR3: TGTGCCAGCAGTTCTCGGGGTTGGGGAGCCTACGAGCAGTACTTC. This encodes CASSSRGWGAYEQYF.

The genes are TRBV11-2 and TRBJ2-5, with D tentatively TRBD1 (5 bases). The CDR3 runs to 13 residues. CDR1 is SGHAT, CDR2 FQNNGV, per germline. Trimming took off 3 bases at V and 4 bases at J, with 9 bases between the two ends. The CDR3 is CASSLWQGETQYF. CDR3 coding DNA: TGTGCCAGCAGCTTGTGGCAGGGAGAGACCCAGTACTTC.

The chain joins TRBV4-1 to TRBJ1-1; possibly TRBD1 for D (5 bases). The CDR3 loop spans 15 amino acids. Germline CDR1 is MGHRA and CDR2 is YSYEKL. Trimming removed 1 base from V and 0 bases from J, with 9 bases in between. The CDR3 nucleotides are TGCGCCAGCAGCCAAGTTCCAGGGATGAACACTGAAGCTTTCTTT. Amino acids: CASSQVPGMNTEAFF.

The rearrangement links TRBV2 to TRBJ2-3; TRBD2 might be the D (5 bases). The germline CDR1 and CDR2 sequences are SNHLY and FYNNEI. Trimming pared 6 bases from V and 1 base from J, leaving 11 bases between. The CDR3 is 14 amino acids. The CDR3 is CASSGVGGTDTQYF. The CDR3 bases are TGTGCCAGCAGCGGGGTCGGGGGCACAGATACGCAGTATTTT.

The chain recombines TRBV28 with TRBJ2-7; TRBD1 aligns across 11 bases. The junction had 2 bases not matched to a gene; V was cut back by 4 bases and J by 3 bases. The CDR3 runs 14 residues. Germline assignment: CDR1 MDHEN and CDR2 SYDVKM. The CDR3 sequence: CASSSGTGGYEQYF. The CDR3 coding sequence is TGTGCCAGCAGTTCCGGGACAGGGGGCTACGAGCAGTACTTC.

The CDR3 region has the DNA TGTGCCAGCAGCTACGCAGGGGTAAATTCACCCCTCCACTTT. This encodes CASSYAGVNSPLHF. The chain is built from TRBV7-9 and TRBJ1-6, with D possibly TRBD1 on 6 matching bases. Per germline, CDR1 SEHNR and CDR2 FQNEAQ (reference sequence). CDR3 length: 14 residues. V dropped 4 bases and J dropped 7 bases, with 11 bases sitting between them.

V usage is TRBV2 and J usage is TRBJ2-4; D is uncertain. Germline CDR1 SNHLY, CDR2 FYNNEI. The CDR3 loop spans 14 amino acids. Trimming pared 7 bases from V and 0 bases from J, leaving 10 bases between. CDR3 DNA sequence: TGTGCCAGCACGGAAGACATAGCCAAAAACATTCAGTACTTC. Protein sequence: CASTEDIAKNIQYF.

The V and J genes are TRBV28 and TRBJ1-1; TRBD1 aligns across 9 bases. The germline V gene encodes CDR1 MDHEN and CDR2 SYDVKM. CDR3 length: 14 residues. With V trimmed by 6 bases and J by 5 bases, 7 bases remained unmatched. This CDR3 is CASRRQGEGTEAFF. The CDR3 DNA follows: TGTGCCAGCAGGAGACAGGGGGAGGGGACTGAAGCTTTCTTT.

This rearrangement joins TRBV7-3 to TRBJ2-1, with TRBD2 identical over 9 bases. The V and J ends lost 5 bases and 1 base, in that order; junction bases with no gene match: 18. Germline values: CDR1 SGHTA, CDR2 FQGTGA. The CDR3 sequence is 20 residues long. In DNA, the CDR3 is TGTGCCAGCAGCCTAATTTCACTTGCGGGAGGGTTAGGGTCCTACAATGAGCAGTTCTTC. The encoded protein is CASSLISLAGGLGSYNEQFF. The variable domain in full, with the rest retrieved from reference TRBV7-3 and TRBJ2-1, is GAGVSQTPSNKVTEKGKYVELRCDPISGHTALYWYRQSLGQGPEFLIYFQGTGAADDSGLPNDRFFAVRPEGSVSTLKIQRTERGDSAVYLCASSLISLAGGLGSYNEQFFGPGTRLTVL.

This sequence joins TRBV28 and TRBJ2-2; D is perhaps TRBD1 (5 bases). There are 15 residues in the CDR3. Trimming cost V 2 bases and J 3 bases, with 10 bases left between them. Germline assignment: CDR1 MDHEN and CDR2 SYDVKM. This CDR3 is CASSLTDSYTGELFF. The CDR3 nucleotides are TGTGCCAGCAGTTTAACAGACAGTTACACCGGGGAGCTGTTTTTT.

CDR3 bases: TGTGCCAGCAGCCGAACTTACAATGAGCAGTTCTTC. Translated: CASSRTYNEQFF. The rearrangement joins TRBV7-9 to TRBJ2-1; no definite D call. Between the trimmed V and J ends, which lost 5 bases and 4 bases, there was a span of 6 bases. CDR3 length equals 12 residues. Germline assignment: CDR1 SEHNR and CDR2 FQNEAQ (reference sequence).

The rearrangement uses TRBV6-5 and TRBJ2-7; tentatively, D is TRBD1 (7 bases). V lost 0 bases and J lost 2, with 11 bases in between. The CDR3 runs 15 residues. Germline-derived CDR1 and CDR2 are MNHEY and SVGAGI. The CDR3 spells CASSYSSGGTYEQYF. CDR3 nucleotide sequence: TGTGCCAGCAGTTACTCTTCAGGGGGGACCTACGAGCAGTACTTC.

This chain links TRBV2 with TRBJ1-1; the D gene is possibly TRBD1 (6 bases). The CDR3 has 12 amino acids. CDR1 is SNHLY, CDR2 FYNNEI, per germline. V lost 8 bases and J 1 base, leaving 8 bases between the germline ends. CDR3 residues: CASGQWNTEAFF. The CDR3 coding sequence is TGTGCCAGCGGACAGTGGAACACTGAAGCTTTCTTT.

The chain recombines TRBV5-8 with TRBJ2-1; 7 bases are shared with TRBD1. The CDR3 runs 15 residues. Germline V CDR1 and CDR2: SGHTS, YDEGEE. The trim removed 0 bases at V and 6 bases at J, leaving 6 bases unmatched. CDR3 nucleotides: TGTGCCAGCAGCTTGGGACAGGGCCCGGGCAATGAGCAGTTCTTC. Residues: CASSLGQGPGNEQFF. Variable domain in full (rest from reference TRBV5-8 and TRBJ2-1): EAGVTQSPTHLIKTRGQQATLRCSPISGHTSVYWYQQALGLGLQFLLWYDEGEERNRGNFPPRFSGRQFPNYSSELNVNALELEDSALYLCASSLGQGPGNEQFFGPGTRLTVL.

The gene calls are TRBV29-1 and TRBJ2-1, with 9 bases matching TRBD1. V lost 3 bases, J lost 8 bases, and 5 bases stayed unmatched. The germline CDR1 and CDR2 sequences are SQVTM and ANQGSEA. The CDR3 runs 13 residues. CDR3 in DNA: TGCAGCGTTGAGGGACAGGGACTCTATGAGCAGTTCTTC. It is translated as CSVEGQGLYEQFF.

V is TRBV7-2 and J is TRBJ1-5; 7 bases agree with TRBD1. The V gene end was trimmed by 3 bases and the J gene end by 5 bases; junction bases not matched to a gene: 1. Germline V CDR1 and CDR2: SGHTA, FQGNSA. This CDR3 has 13 amino acids. This CDR3 reads CASSFRGDQPQHF. The CDR3 DNA follows: TGTGCCAGCAGCTTCAGGGGGGATCAGCCCCAGCATTTT.

The chain links TRBV6-4 to TRBJ2-3, with D tentatively TRBD2 (5 bases). In germline, CDR1 is MRHNA, CDR2 SNTAGT. Trimming took 2 bases from V and 2 from J, leaving 11 bases between them. The CDR3 is 15 amino acids. The CDR3 loop reads CASSDHGMITDTQYF. As DNA, the CDR3 is TGTGCCAGCAGTGACCACGGGATGATCACAGATACGCAGTATTTT.

The genes are TRBV28 and TRBJ2-7, with D possibly being TRBD2 (6 bases). The CDR3 spans 15 residues. V gave up 8 bases and J gave up 6 bases, with 23 bases separating them. Germline values: CDR1 MDHEN, CDR2 SYDVKM. This CDR3 reads CASPHRPREISEQYF. In DNA form, the CDR3 reads TGTGCCAGCCCCCACCGACCCCGGGAGATAAGCGAGCAGTACTTC.

This chain links TRBV19 with TRBJ2-4, with D possibly TRBD1 on 6 matching bases. CDR1 and CDR2 (germline): LNHDA, SQIVND (reference sequence). The CDR3 extends over 11 amino acids. The V end lost 4 bases, the J end lost 8 bases, and 6 bases lay between the germline ends. DNA for the CDR3: TGTGCCAGTAGTAGGGGGCACATTCAGTACTTC. This codes for CASSRGHIQYF. The full variable domain, with the rest looked up from reference TRBV19 and TRBJ2-4, is DGGITQSPKYLFRKEGQNVTLSCEQNLNHDAMYWYRQDPGQGLRLIYYSQIVNDFQKGDIAEGYSVSREKKESFPLTVTSAQKNPTAFYLCASSRGHIQYFGAGTRLSVL.

The V and J genes are TRBV11-2 and TRBJ1-5; unclear D gene. V was cut by 5 bases and J by 3 bases, with 8 bases left in between. The CDR3 spans 13 residues. Germline V gene data show CDR1 as SGHAT and CDR2 as FQNNGV. The CDR3 loop reads CASSPGLNQPQHF. The DNA for the CDR3 is TGTGCCAGCAGCCCTGGCCTCAATCAGCCCCAGCATTTT.